The 20 T cell receptor beta chains below were found in one sample sequenced in a study of PD-1 blockade in classical Hodgkin lymphoma. Produced via immunoSEQ multiplex PCR; TCRdb's table is partial and in-frame only. This sample has tens of thousands of clones, with roughly nine tenths found just once. Time point given: cycle 4 day 1 (C4D1), after less than 7 weeks of nivolumab. Every patient relapsed after autologous stem cell transplantation, and brentuximab vedotin exposure varied. The specimen comprised peripheral blood mononuclear cells (PBMCs), sampled before the fourth cycle of nivolumab. Receptors originate from a human donor with classical Hodgkin lymphoma.

CDR3 DNA: TGCGCCAGCAGCTATCTCCGGGGACAGGGAACGTACAATGAGCAGTTCTTC. It is translated as CASSYLRGQGTYNEQFF. This chain joins TRBV5-1 and TRBJ2-1; 9 bases match TRBD1. This CDR3 has 17 residues. The germline V gene encodes CDR1 SGHRS and CDR2 YFSETQ. Unmatched junction bases numbered 11, after V lost 3 bases and J lost 4 bases.

V and J are TRBV6-5 and TRBJ2-7, with TRBD1 matching over 11 bases. V gave up 8 bases and J gave up 4 bases; unmatched junction bases: 7. The CDR3 consists of 14 residues. Germline CDR1 and CDR2: MNHEY and SVGAGI. The CDR3 DNA is TGTGCCAGCGGGTGGACAGGGGGCTCGTACGAGCAGTACTTC. Translating gives CASGWTGGSYEQYF.

This chain links TRBV9 with TRBJ2-5, with D hard to call. The CDR3 extends over 16 amino acids. Per the germline V gene, CDR1 is SGDLS and CDR2 is YYNGEE. V shed 0 bases and J shed 8 bases, with 20 bases lying between them. This CDR3 is CASSVALASPEHTQYF. The CDR3 nucleotides read TGTGCCAGCAGCGTAGCTCTCGCCTCCCCGGAGCACACCCAGTACTTC.

The chain employs TRBV9 and TRBJ1-1; TRBD1 might be the D (6 bases). V dropped 2 bases and J dropped 1 base, with 12 bases sitting between them. CDR1 and CDR2 (germline): SGDLS, YYNGEE. The CDR3 spans 15 residues. The CDR3, as DNA: TGTGCCAGCAGCGTTTTCGGACAGAAGAACACTGAAGCTTTCTTT. The encoded protein is CASSVFGQKNTEAFF.

This chain uses TRBV19 with TRBJ1-4; D gene uncertain. Trimming cost V 0 bases and J 8 bases, with 7 bases left between them. CDR1 and CDR2 from the germline V gene are LNHDA and SQIVND (reference sequence). This CDR3 has 13 amino acids. CDR3 region: CASSIEQREKLFF. The CDR3 DNA sequence: TGTGCCAGTAGTATAGAACAGAGGGAAAAACTGTTTTTT. The full variable domain, rest sourced from reference TRBV19 and TRBJ1-4, is DGGITQSPKYLFRKEGQNVTLSCEQNLNHDAMYWYRQDPGQGLRLIYYSQIVNDFQKGDIAEGYSVSREKKESFPLTVTSAQKNPTAFYLCASSIEQREKLFFGSGTQLSVL.

This rearrangement joins TRBV9 to TRBJ1-1; possible D gene TRBD1, 5 bases. Germline V gives CDR1 SGDLS, CDR2 YYNGEE. The germline V and J ends were trimmed by 3 bases and 4 bases, with 7 bases remaining between them. This CDR3 is built from 12 residues. The CDR3 loop is CASSADSTEAFF. CDR3 sequence (DNA): TGTGCCAGCAGCGCCGACAGCACTGAAGCTTTCTTT.

The V and J genes are TRBV7-2 and TRBJ2-1, with D possibly being TRBD1 (5 bases). V lost 5 bases and J 1 base, leaving 15 bases between the germline ends. The CDR3 contains 16 residues. In germline, CDR1 is SGHTA, CDR2 FQGNSA. Here the CDR3 reads CASSRAGAGSYNEQFF. Here the CDR3 DNA reads TGTGCCAGCAGCCGTGCTGGGGCTGGATCCTACAATGAGCAGTTCTTC.

V usage is TRBV2 and J usage is TRBJ2-3, with TRBD2 matching 13 bases. The CDR3 consists of 15 residues. The V gene end was trimmed by 5 bases and the J gene end by 4 bases; junction bases not matched to a gene: 3. Per germline, CDR1 SNHLY and CDR2 FYNNEI. The CDR3 region has the DNA TGTGCCAGCAGTCTTACTAGCGGGGGGGCAGATACGCAGTATTTT. It translates to CASSLTSGGADTQYF. Together with reference TRBV2 and TRBJ2-3, the CDR3 gives the full variable domain: EPEVTQTPSHQVTQMGQEVILRCVPISNHLYFYWYRQILGQKVEFLVSFYNNEISEKSEIFDDQFSVERPDGSNFTLKIRSTKLEDSAMYFCASSLTSGGADTQYFGPGTRLTVL.

The J gene is TRBJ1-6, the V gene TRBV27; D is perhaps TRBD1 (5 bases). The germline gives CDR1 MNHEY, CDR2 SMNVEV (reference sequence). The CDR3 runs 13 residues. V lost 2 bases, J lost 10 bases, and 9 bases lay in between. CDR3 DNA sequence: TGTGCCAGCAGTTTAGCAGGGACCTCACCCCTCCACTTT. This translates into CASSLAGTSPLHF.

This rearrangement joins TRBV27 to TRBJ2-2; tentative D call: TRBD1 (6 bases). Germline V gene lookup returns CDR1 MNHEY and CDR2 SMNVEV (reference sequence). Trimming took 4 bases from V and 7 from J, leaving 10 bases between them. The CDR3 loop spans 13 amino acids. The CDR3: CASSSGVIGELFF. The CDR3 DNA is TGTGCCAGCAGTTCAGGGGTCATCGGGGAGCTGTTTTTT.

This clone showed up just once. The chain employs TRBV12-5 and TRBJ1-3, with D perhaps TRBD1 (6 bases). The length of the CDR3 is 17 residues. CDR1 and CDR2 from the germline V gene are LGHNT and FRNRAP. DNA of the CDR3: TGTGCCCGAAGTCCCGGGACAAAGGAAACGGCCGGAAACACCATATATTTT. Translating gives CARSPGTKETAGNTIYF.

This clone has a handful of counts. This chain connects TRBV28 to TRBJ2-1; the match to TRBD2 covers 7 bases. The CDR3 contains 11 residues. Germline CDR1 MDHEN, CDR2 SYDVKM. V was clipped by 6 bases and J by 9 bases; unmatched bases: 2. The CDR3 reads CASSSGGEQFF. The CDR3 DNA reads as TGTGCCAGCAGCTCGGGGGGTGAGCAGTTCTTC.

The V call is TRBV7-9, the J call TRBJ1-2; D is uncertain. CDR1 is SEHNR and CDR2 is FQNEAQ in the germline V gene (reference sequence). This CDR3 has 12 amino acids. V was trimmed by 6 bases and J by 8 bases, leaving 13 bases between them. CDR3 amino acids: CASSSPLGGYTF. CDR3 nucleotides: TGTGCCAGCAGTTCTCCCTTAGGGGGCTACACCTTC.

The gene calls are TRBV7-9 and TRBJ1-3; the D is unclear. With 2 bases removed from V and 3 bases from J, the gap between germline ends came to 2 bases. This CDR3 contains 12 residues. Germline assignment: CDR1 SEHNR and CDR2 FQNEAQ (reference sequence). CDR3 nucleotide sequence: TGTGCCAGCAGCTTACTTGGAAACACCATATATTTT. Translating gives CASSLLGNTIYF.

V usage is TRBV9 and J usage is TRBJ1-5; D is possibly TRBD1 (5 bases). This CDR3 spans 14 amino acids. V was shortened by 4 bases and J by 3 bases, with 11 bases between the two germline ends. Looked up from germline, CDR1 is SGDLS and CDR2 is YYNGEE. Written as DNA, the CDR3 is TGTGCCAGCAGCCGGGACGGCTTCAATCAGCCCCAGCATTTT. Translated, it gives CASSRDGFNQPQHF.

This sequence joins TRBV30 and TRBJ1-4, with 7 positions matching TRBD1. Germline CDR1 is GTSNPN and CDR2 is SVGIG (reference sequence). This CDR3 region has 15 residues. The V segment lost 0 bases and the J segment 0 bases; nucleotides outside the gene matches: 1. The CDR3 is CAWSVGTATNEKLFF. CDR3 nucleotide sequence: TGTGCCTGGAGTGTAGGGACAGCAACTAATGAAAAACTGTTTTTT.

The chain joins TRBV5-6 to TRBJ2-7; a weak D match, TRBD1 (7 bases). CDR1 and CDR2 from the germline V gene are SGHDT and YYEEEE. CDR3 length: 15 amino acids. V lost 0 bases and J lost 4, with 14 bases in between. CDR3 residues: CASSLGWQGGYEQYF. The CDR3 DNA follows: TGTGCCAGCAGCTTGGGTTGGCAGGGGGGATACGAGCAGTACTTC.

This chain joins TRBV7-8 and TRBJ2-1; 8 bases map to TRBD2. CDR1 and CDR2 (germline): SGHVS, FQNEAQ. This CDR3 contains 13 residues. V lost 3 bases and J lost 8; bases outside the gene matches: 3. The DNA of the CDR3 is TGTGCCAGCAGCTTCCCGGGAGGGGATGAGCAGTTCTTC. Translated, it gives CASSFPGGDEQFF. Together with reference TRBV7-8 and TRBJ2-1, the CDR3 gives the full variable domain: GAGVSQSPRYKVAKRGQDVALRCDPISGHVSLFWYQQALGQGPEFLTYFQNEAQLDKSGLPSDRFFAERPEGSVSTLKIQRTQQEDSAVYLCASSFPGGDEQFFGPGTRLTVL.

V is TRBV5-4 and J is TRBJ2-1; 8 nucleotides align to TRBD1. V lost 1 base and J lost 4; bases outside the gene matches: 4. CDR1 SGHNT and CDR2 YYREEE come from the germline V gene (reference sequence). The CDR3 contains 15 residues. CDR3 in DNA: TGTGCCAGCAGCTTGTCAGGGGGCCTATACAATGAGCAGTTCTTC. Translating it yields CASSLSGGLYNEQFF.

This chain uses TRBV19 with TRBJ1-3; D is unclear. The CDR3 runs 13 residues. The germline V and J ends were trimmed by 8 bases and 0 bases, with 8 bases remaining between them. Germline V gene data show CDR1 as LNHDA and CDR2 as SQIVND (reference sequence). Here the CDR3 reads CASRALSGNTIYF. The CDR3 DNA reads TGTGCCAGTCGGGCCCTCTCTGGAAACACCATATATTTT.